The source of this T cell receptor (beta chain) is a study of radiotherapy plus CTLA-4 blockade in lung cancer. On the study more broadly: For less than 20% of patients, objective responses occurred, and around 31% had disease control. General study results and limits: Increased serum interferon-beta after radiation also reportedly predicted response strongly. In blood, TCR clones derived from the tumor expanded after radiotherapy plus ipilimumab.

Germline CDR1 SGHDN, CDR2 FVKESK. V gave up 4 bases and J gave up 9 bases, with 10 bases separating them. This CDR3 spans 12 amino acids. On this clone itself: The target antigen is unknown.

Sequencing used immunoSEQ multiplex PCR; TCRdb keeps in-frame clones, though not all of them. The repertoire holds 70,000 to 85,000 clones, with roughly 70% as singletons. The sequences come from peripheral blood, collected from a patient treated with radiotherapy plus ipilimumab. The clonotype comes from a human donor with non-small cell lung cancer whose response to radiotherapy plus ipilimumab could not be evaluated. The chain is built from TRBV14 and TRBJ1-5; tentative D call: TRBD1 (5 bases). CDR3 protein: CASSPRGGPQHF. CDR3 coding DNA: TGTGCCAGCAGCCCCCGGGGGGGGCCCCAGCATTTT.